These 10 T cell receptor beta chains were all obtained from the same sample, sequenced in a study of vaccination and CD4 T cells after COVID-19. Their antigens remain unidentified. With the Oncomine TCR Beta short-read assay, DNA from cultured CD4+ T cells was sequenced. TCRdb ran MiXCR on the PCR reads and lists one entry per CDR3 protein. The data contain about 18,000 distinct CDR3 sequences, 45% of them singletons. The treatment was: approximately nine-day PBMC culture with coronavirus spike peptide pools or control peptides (ViraFEST assay). This sample comprised CD4+ T cells from blood, cultured in vitro, obtained before SARS-CoV-2 vaccination. The receptors originated from a human donor who received a COVID-19 vaccine.

The chain employs TRBV20-1 and TRBJ2-7, with TRBD2 identical over 7 bases. CDR3 length: 14 residues. V trimming: 1 base; J trimming: 3 bases; junction bases outside the gene matches: 6. Germline CDR1 is DFQATT and CDR2 is SNEGSKA (reference sequence). The CDR3: CSARAWEGSYEQYF. In nucleotides, the CDR3 is TGCAGTGCTAGAGCCTGGGAGGGAAGCTACGAGCAGTACTTC.

The chain recombines TRBV5-4 with TRBJ2-5; 7 bases agree with TRBD1. The trim removed 4 bases at V and 1 base at J, leaving 4 bases unmatched. Germline lookup yields CDR1 SGHNT and CDR2 YYREEE (reference sequence). The CDR3 consists of 14 residues. CDR3 nucleotide sequence: TGTGCCAGCAGCCCCAAGGGGGCCCAAGAGACCCAGTACTTC. This gives the protein CASSPKGAQETQYF.

This clonotype was detected only a few times. The chain couples TRBV7-6 to TRBJ1-5; 9 bases fit TRBD1. CDR1 is SGHVS, CDR2 FNYEAQ, per germline. The trim removed 5 bases at V and 7 bases at J, leaving 9 bases unmatched. The CDR3 extends over 15 amino acids. In DNA form, the CDR3 reads TGTGCCAGCAGCCCTCAACAGGGGGCGTCCCAGCCCCAGCATTTT. Protein product: CASSPQQGASQPQHF.

The rearrangement links TRBV20-1 to TRBJ2-7; 11 bases are a match to TRBD2. Unmatched junction bases numbered 4, after V lost 1 base and J lost 2 bases. The length of the CDR3 is 15 residues. The germline V gene has CDR1 DFQATT and CDR2 SNEGSKA (reference sequence). The CDR3 DNA follows: TGCAGTGCTAGAGGGGATAGCGGGGGGGCCTACGAGCAGTACTTC. Translating gives CSARGDSGGAYEQYF.

The chain combines TRBV19 with TRBJ1-5; D remains ambiguous. The V gene's germline CDR1 is LNHDA and CDR2 SQIVND (reference sequence). The CDR3 consists of 11 residues. Trimming shortened V by 6 bases and J by 11 bases, and 11 bases separated the two germline ends. The CDR3 here is CASSHSSAQHF. The CDR3, as DNA: TGTGCCAGTAGCCACTCGAGTGCCCAGCATTTT.

This clonotype was observed a handful of times. The chain employs TRBV24-1 and TRBJ2-3, with D perhaps matching TRBD2 (6 bases). Trimming took off 9 bases at V and 4 bases at J, with 13 bases between the two ends. This CDR3 contains 13 residues. The germline CDR1 and CDR2 sequences are KGHDR and SFDVKD. The CDR3 sequence: CATAGPSADTQYF. The CDR3 DNA sequence: TGTGCCACCGCGGGGCCGAGCGCAGATACGCAGTATTTT.

The J gene is TRBJ1-6, the V gene TRBV30; 8 positions agree with TRBD1. Germline lookup yields CDR1 GTSNPN and CDR2 SVGIG (reference sequence). The trim removed 0 bases at V and 6 bases at J, leaving 10 bases unmatched. This CDR3 is 17 amino acids long. CDR3 in amino acids: CAWSVGTGTGSNSPLHF. In nucleotides, the CDR3 is TGTGCCTGGAGTGTAGGGACGGGGACAGGCTCTAATTCACCCCTCCACTTT.

Here the CDR3 DNA reads TGTGCCAGTAAGGTCGGGGAAAAACCGGGACCGAAGAACACCGGGGAGCTGTTTTTT. Its protein product is CASKVGEKPGPKNTGELFF. The chain combines TRBV19 with TRBJ2-2; tentatively, D is TRBD1 or TRBD2 (5 bases each). V was trimmed by 7 bases and J by 1 base, leaving 25 bases between them. The CDR3 is 19 residues long. Germline CDR1 and CDR2: LNHDA and SQIVND (reference sequence).

This clonotype was found once. The CDR3 DNA sequence: TGTGCCAGCAGTTTTACTAGCGGGGGGTCCTACAATGAGCAGTTCTTC. It codes for CASSFTSGGSYNEQFF. This rearrangement joins TRBV25-1 to TRBJ2-1, with 12 bases that match TRBD2. The length of the CDR3 is 16 residues. Germline-derived CDR1 and CDR2 are MGHDK and SYGVNS. J lost 1 base, V lost 5 bases, and 3 bases had no gene match.

This clonotype turned up a few times. The chain has TRBV20-1 and TRBJ1-2; no firm D call. The CDR3 has 12 residues. Germline lookup yields CDR1 DFQATT and CDR2 SNEGSKA (reference sequence). Trimming took off 2 bases at V and 4 bases at J, with 8 bases between the two ends. The CDR3 sequence: CSARKGPYGYTF. The CDR3 nucleotides are TGCAGTGCTAGAAAGGGCCCCTATGGCTACACCTTC.